A single sample is the source of the 28 T cell receptor beta chains below, sequenced in a study of blood T cell repertoires in COVID-19. Measured with immunoSEQ multiplex PCR; TCRdb has only the in-frame clones, and not every one. Here the sample spans about 180,000 clones, 80% to 90% being singletons. The material sequenced was peripheral blood. The receptors come from a man aged 45-65 years with active or convalescent COVID-19.

The genes are TRBV7-9 and TRBJ2-1, with 9 bases fitting TRBD2. With 8 bases clipped from V and 3 bases from J, the junction kept 11 bases outside the gene matches. Germline V lookup: CDR1 SEHNR, CDR2 FQNEAQ (reference sequence). CDR3 size: 16 residues. This chain's CDR3 is CASVGGRGVGYNEQFF. The CDR3, as DNA: TGTGCCAGCGTTGGCGGGAGGGGGGTCGGCTACAATGAGCAGTTCTTC.

CDR3: CARRGRRISGNTIYF. CDR3 nucleotides: TGCGCCAGGCGGGGACGGCGAATCTCTGGAAACACCATATATTTT. This rearrangement joins TRBV5-1 to TRBJ1-3; TRBD1 is a possible D gene (5 bases). This CDR3 is 15 amino acids long. Between the trimmed V and J ends, which lost 8 bases and 0 bases, there was a span of 15 bases. Germline V gene lookup returns CDR1 SGHRS and CDR2 YFSETQ.

The chain has TRBV24-1 and TRBJ1-5, with D maybe TRBD1 (5 bases). The CDR3 totals 14 residues. Trimming took off 4 bases at V and 3 bases at J, with 9 bases between the two ends. Germline values: CDR1 KGHDR, CDR2 SFDVKD. The CDR3 reads CATSEQVSNQPQHF. The CDR3 DNA sequence: TGTGCCACCAGTGAACAGGTTTCCAATCAGCCCCAGCATTTT.

This clone came up once. CDR3 region: CATSPRKYEETQYF. The CDR3 DNA is TGTGCCACCAGCCCCAGGAAGTACGAAGAGACCCAGTACTTC. The chain employs TRBV15 and TRBJ2-5; D call uncertain. Per the germline V gene, CDR1 is LNHNV and CDR2 is YYDKDF (reference sequence). The CDR3 consists of 14 residues. Between the trimmed V and J ends, which lost 5 bases and 3 bases, there was a span of 13 bases.

The chain is built from TRBV6-5 and TRBJ2-7; TRBD1 agrees at 7 bases. CDR1 and CDR2 from the germline V gene are MNHEY and SVGAGI. This CDR3 contains 13 residues. The junction had 4 bases not matched to a gene; V was cut back by 5 bases and J by 3 bases. CDR3 DNA sequence: TGTGCCAGCAGTCCGGGACAGTTCTACGAGCAGTACTTC. Translation gives CASSPGQFYEQYF.

This sequence joins TRBV24-1 and TRBJ2-7, with D possibly being TRBD1 (6 bases). This CDR3 has 12 residues. The V end was cut by 9 bases, the J end by 2 bases, with 10 bases between. The germline V gene has CDR1 KGHDR and CDR2 SFDVKD. CDR3 DNA: TGTGCCACCCAGGACAGCGCCTACGAGCAGTACTTC. Amino acid sequence: CATQDSAYEQYF.

The chain joins TRBV7-9 to TRBJ2-3, with TRBD2 identical over 8 bases. The CDR3 has 15 residues. CDR1 is SEHNR, CDR2 FQNEAQ, per germline (reference sequence). J was trimmed by 10 bases and V by 3 bases; bases with no gene match: 12. CDR3 in DNA: TGTGCCAGCAGCTTCGGGAGACCGGGACTAGAGGCGCAGTATTTT. Protein: CASSFGRPGLEAQYF.

The rearrangement links TRBV4-1 to TRBJ2-7; 7 positions match TRBD2. The germline V gene has CDR1 MGHRA and CDR2 YSYEKL. Trimming took 2 bases from V and 3 from J; bases not matched to a gene: 10. This CDR3 is 16 amino acids long. Here the CDR3 DNA reads TGCGCCAGCAGCCAACCCCTAGAAAGCGGGATCTACGAGCAGTACTTC. Translating it yields CASSQPLESGIYEQYF.

The rearrangement uses TRBV4-2 and TRBJ1-2; TRBD1 matches 7 bases. Germline assignment: CDR1 LGHNA and CDR2 YNFKEQ. This CDR3 has 13 residues. The trim removed 1 base at V and 6 bases at J, leaving 2 bases unmatched. CDR3 in DNA: TGTGCCAGCAGCCAAGCCGACAGGGATGGCTACACCTTC. Amino acids: CASSQADRDGYTF.

This chain uses TRBV7-9 with TRBJ2-7; TRBD1 matches at 8 bases. Germline V gene sequence: CDR1 SEHNR, CDR2 FQNEAQ (reference sequence). The CDR3 is 14 amino acids. V lost 5 bases and J lost 7; bases outside the gene matches: 10. In DNA form, the CDR3 reads TGTGCCAGCAGCCCACTGACAGGGGTGGGGGAGCAGTACTTC. Its translation: CASSPLTGVGEQYF.

The chain uses TRBV27 and TRBJ1-4; 7 bases are a match to TRBD1. The CDR3 length is 16 residues. Germline CDR1 and CDR2: MNHEY and SMNVEV (reference sequence). V lost 2 bases to trimming and J lost 2 bases; unmatched junction nucleotides: 5. CDR3: CASSLRSGQTNEKLFF. For the CDR3, the DNA is TGTGCCAGCAGTTTACGGTCGGGACAGACTAATGAAAAACTGTTTTTT.

This chain links TRBV28 with TRBJ1-5, with TRBD1 as a possible D gene (5 bases). V was cut by 5 bases and J by 3 bases, with 17 bases left in between. Germline-derived CDR1 and CDR2 are MDHEN and SYDVKM. The CDR3 length is 16 residues. As DNA, the CDR3 is TGTGCCAGCAGTGCCCGCCTAGGGGATGTCAATCAGCCCCAGCATTTT. This encodes CASSARLGDVNQPQHF.

The chain links TRBV10-1 to TRBJ2-5; possibly TRBD1 for D (6 bases). Trimming pared 2 bases from V and 5 bases from J, leaving 15 bases between. The CDR3 consists of 15 residues. Germline V CDR1 and CDR2: WNHNN, SYGVQD (reference sequence). CDR3 bases: TGCGCCAGCAGTGAGGGATCCCAGGGGTTGGAGACCCAGTACTTC. Translated, it gives CASSEGSQGLETQYF.

The count of this clone is one. The chain employs TRBV28 and TRBJ1-2, with a possible D match to TRBD1 (6 bases). Per the germline V gene, CDR1 is MDHEN and CDR2 is SYDVKM. This CDR3 is built from 14 residues. The ends were cut back, 2 bases at V and 3 bases at J, with 10 bases in the middle. CDR3 bases: TGTGCCAGCAGTTTAAGCCGACAGGACTATGGCTACACCTTC. Translating gives CASSLSRQDYGYTF.

J is TRBJ1-4 and V is TRBV5-6, with D possibly TRBD1 on 5 matching bases. CDR1 is SGHDT and CDR2 is YYEEEE in the germline V gene. The CDR3 loop spans 15 amino acids. Trimming took off 1 base at V and 3 bases at J, with 10 bases between the two ends. CDR3 coding DNA: TGTGCCAGCAGCTTGTTGGCGGGGGCTAATGAAAAACTGTTTTTT. Protein product: CASSLLAGANEKLFF.

This chain joins TRBV18 and TRBJ2-2; tentative D call: TRBD1 (6 bases). The V gene lost 0 bases and the J gene lost 0 bases, with 8 bases spanning the gap. The CDR3 spans 16 residues. Germline V gene sequence: CDR1 KGHSH, CDR2 LQKENI. The CDR3 is CASSPPGTPNTGELFF. The CDR3 DNA is TGTGCCAGCTCACCACCGGGGACACCGAACACCGGGGAGCTGTTTTTT.

CDR3 nucleotide sequence: TGTGCCAGCAGCTCAGGGGGACTAGCGCGGGTTGAGCAGTTCTTC. Protein sequence: CASSSGGLARVEQFF. This rearrangement joins TRBV7-2 to TRBJ2-1, with 10 nucleotides matching TRBD2. The trim removed 4 bases at V and 9 bases at J, leaving 9 bases unmatched. Germline V gene sequence: CDR1 SGHTA, CDR2 FQGNSA. The CDR3 consists of 15 residues.

The chain employs TRBV19 and TRBJ1-4; D is unresolved. V was pared by 1 base and J by 5 bases, with 11 bases between. The germline V gene encodes CDR1 LNHDA and CDR2 SQIVND (reference sequence). The CDR3 has 15 residues. The CDR3 region has the DNA TGTGCCAGTAGTATAGTAGTTTCCGGGAATGAAAAACTGTTTTTT. Translated, it gives CASSIVVSGNEKLFF.

This chain joins TRBV7-2 and TRBJ1-5; D gene ambiguous. V dropped 1 base and J dropped 10 bases, with 11 bases sitting between them. The CDR3 has 13 residues. Looked up from germline, CDR1 is SGHTA and CDR2 is FQGNSA. This CDR3 reads CASSLESTLPQHF. In DNA form, the CDR3 reads TGTGCCAGCAGCTTAGAGTCCACATTACCCCAGCATTTT.

The chain joins TRBV18 to TRBJ2-5, with D perhaps matching TRBD1 (6 bases). Deletions cut 1 base from V and 7 bases from J, with 16 bases between. Germline lookup yields CDR1 KGHSH and CDR2 LQKENI. The length of the CDR3 is 15 residues. CDR3 protein: CASSPRQDGPGTQYF. DNA for the CDR3: TGTGCCAGCTCACCACGACAGGATGGGCCAGGGACCCAGTACTTC.

The rearrangement links TRBV27 to TRBJ2-5, with D unclear. Germline V gene data show CDR1 as MNHEY and CDR2 as SMNVEV (reference sequence). V was shortened by 8 bases and J by 3 bases, with 7 bases between the two germline ends. The CDR3 is 11 residues long. The CDR3 loop is CASGLKETQYF. The CDR3 coding sequence is TGTGCCAGCGGGCTGAAAGAGACCCAGTACTTC.

This sequence joins TRBV4-2 and TRBJ2-3; D is possibly TRBD2 (5 bases). Germline loops: CDR1 LGHNA, CDR2 YNFKEQ. This CDR3 is 19 amino acids long. Trimming took off 0 bases at V and 2 bases at J, with 21 bases between the two ends. This CDR3 is CASSQDGLVGGSNTDTQYF. The CDR3 DNA reads as TGTGCCAGCAGCCAAGATGGGCTGGTCGGCGGGTCGAACACAGATACGCAGTATTTT.

This clone was observed once. V usage is TRBV7-3 and J usage is TRBJ2-1; 14 nucleotides match TRBD2. CDR1 SGHTA and CDR2 FQGTGA come from the germline V gene. The CDR3 covers 16 residues. V lost 3 bases to trimming and J lost 8 bases; unmatched junction nucleotides: 6. The CDR3 loop is CASSLSGTSGSDEQFF. In DNA, the CDR3 is TGTGCCAGCAGCTTGTCCGGGACTAGCGGGAGCGATGAGCAGTTCTTC. The full variable domain, in which reference TRBV7-3 and TRBJ2-1 provide the parts outside the CDR3, is GAGVSQTPSNKVTEKGKYVELRCDPISGHTALYWYRQSLGQGPEFLIYFQGTGAADDSGLPNDRFFAVRPEGSVSTLKIQRTERGDSAVYLCASSLSGTSGSDEQFFGPGTRLTVL.

V and J are TRBV4-1 and TRBJ2-1, with 10 positions matching TRBD2. Germline values: CDR1 MGHRA, CDR2 YSYEKL. V shed 4 bases, J shed 5 bases, and the junction held 20 bases outside the gene matches. This CDR3 contains 20 residues. The CDR3 reads CASSRGPWGGRLAGDNEQFF. CDR3 coding DNA: TGCGCCAGCAGCCGGGGCCCTTGGGGCGGTCGGCTAGCGGGGGACAATGAGCAGTTCTTC.

J is TRBJ1-1 and V is TRBV7-2; 12 bases fit TRBD1. V was pared by 1 base and J by 0 bases, with 3 bases of the junction left unmatched. Germline loops: CDR1 SGHTA, CDR2 FQGNSA. The CDR3 has 17 amino acids. The CDR3 region is CASSLVGTGGMNTEAFF. CDR3 DNA: TGTGCCAGCAGCTTAGTTGGGACAGGGGGCATGAACACTGAAGCTTTCTTT.

V gene TRBV3-1 (or the pseudogene TRBV3-2) combines with J gene TRBJ2-3, with 9 bases identical to TRBD2. The CDR3 is 17 amino acids. Looked up from germline, CDR1 is LGHDT and CDR2 is YNNKEL (reference sequence). Trimming at V came to 0 bases and at J to 4 bases, leaving 8 bases not matched to a gene. This chain's CDR3 is CASSQDWSSGMPDTQYF. Here the CDR3 DNA reads TGTGCCAGCAGCCAAGATTGGTCTAGCGGGATGCCAGATACGCAGTATTTT.

This clone has more than one count but fewer than ten. This chain links TRBV15 with TRBJ1-3, with no clear D. The CDR3 runs 14 residues. V was clipped by 0 bases and J by 3 bases, with 6 bases between them. CDR1 and CDR2 from the germline V gene are LNHNV and YYDKDF (reference sequence). The CDR3 DNA sequence: TGTGCCACCAGCAGAGAGAGTAGTGGAAACACCATATATTTT. It encodes CATSRESSGNTIYF.

The genes are TRBV6-6 and TRBJ2-7; 9 nucleotides align to TRBD1. The CDR3 extends over 15 amino acids. Germline V gene data show CDR1 as MNHNY and CDR2 as SVGAGI (reference sequence). After removal of 6 bases from V and 4 bases from J, the junction contained 10 bases not matched to a gene. CDR3 region: CASRETGGGLYEQYF. DNA of the CDR3: TGTGCCAGCAGGGAGACAGGGGGTGGATTGTACGAGCAGTACTTC.